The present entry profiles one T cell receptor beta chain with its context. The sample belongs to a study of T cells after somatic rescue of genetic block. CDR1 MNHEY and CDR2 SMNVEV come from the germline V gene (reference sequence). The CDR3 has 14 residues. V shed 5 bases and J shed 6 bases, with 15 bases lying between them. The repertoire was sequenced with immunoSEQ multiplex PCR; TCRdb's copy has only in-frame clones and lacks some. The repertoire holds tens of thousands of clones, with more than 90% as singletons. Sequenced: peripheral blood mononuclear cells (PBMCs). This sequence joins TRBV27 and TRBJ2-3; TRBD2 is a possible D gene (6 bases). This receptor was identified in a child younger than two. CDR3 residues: CASSPHGRRDTQYF. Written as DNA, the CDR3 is TGTGCCAGCAGTCCCCATGGGAGGAGGGATACGCAGTATTTT.